These 9 T cell receptor beta chains were all obtained from the same sample, sequenced in a study of CD8+ T cells in alopecia areata. RNA, once extracted, was reverse transcribed into cDNA for use as the sequencing template. Measured with immunoSEQ multiplex PCR; TCRdb has only the in-frame clones, and not every one. The table has 150,000 to 250,000 clones, 55% to 75% seen once; the top ten hold roughly 5.8%. Treatment: oral pan-JAK inhibitor, 5-10 mg twice daily. The source material was CD4+ T cells sorted from blood, sampled at week 24, from a patient treated with tofacitinib. The receptors shown here come from a human donor with alopecia areata.

This chain joins TRBV5-6 and TRBJ2-5; D not resolved. The V end lost 4 bases, the J end lost 5 bases, and 15 bases lay between the germline ends. CDR1 and CDR2 (germline): SGHDT, YYEEEE. This CDR3 has 14 residues. CDR3 in DNA: TGTGCCAGCAGCGGCCTATTGGGTGTGGAGACCCAGTACTTC. Translating gives CASSGLLGVETQYF.

The rearrangement uses TRBV29-1 and TRBJ2-7, with 10 bases lining up with TRBD2. The germline gives CDR1 SQVTM, CDR2 ANQGSEA. The CDR3 is 13 residues long. The V gene end was trimmed by 5 bases and the J gene end by 4 bases; junction bases not matched to a gene: 5. This CDR3 is CSVQRGGGYEQYF. In nucleotides, the CDR3 is TGCAGCGTTCAGCGGGGGGGCGGTTACGAGCAGTACTTC.

As concerns this clone: The sample holds other DNA sequences that translate to the same CDR3. The J gene is TRBJ2-3, the V gene TRBV5-1; unclear D gene. V dropped 0 bases and J dropped 2 bases, with 4 bases sitting between them. Germline CDR1 and CDR2: SGHRS and YFSETQ. This CDR3 spans 13 amino acids. CDR3 protein: CASSLAPTDTQYF. DNA of the CDR3: TGCGCCAGCAGCTTGGCTCCCACAGATACGCAGTATTTT.

There are a few counts of this clone. This chain joins TRBV2 and TRBJ2-1; the D gene is possibly TRBD2 (5 bases). Germline V gives CDR1 SNHLY, CDR2 FYNNEI. CDR3 length: 13 amino acids. V lost 7 bases, J lost 8 bases, and 15 bases lay in between. CDR3 residues: CASTSTLRDEQFF. CDR3 in DNA: TGTGCCAGCACTAGCACCCTTCGGGATGAGCAGTTCTTC.

This clone was counted once. In nucleotides, the CDR3 is TGTGCCAGCAGCCAAGATAAGGGTCGGAACTATGGCTACACCTTC. Protein sequence: CASSQDKGRNYGYTF. The chain has TRBV4-2 and TRBJ1-2; D unresolved. From germline, CDR1 is LGHNA and CDR2 YNFKEQ. V lost 0 bases, J lost 2 bases, and 10 bases lay in between. The CDR3 length is 15 residues.

This clone was found a few times. This rearrangement joins TRBV28 to TRBJ2-3, with 7 bases lining up with TRBD2. There are 14 residues in the CDR3. The germline CDR1 and CDR2 sequences are MDHEN and SYDVKM. CDR3 in amino acids: CAFGAGATTDTQYF. The CDR3 DNA follows: TGTGCATTCGGGGCGGGAGCGACCACAGATACGCAGTATTTT. The full variable domain, completed using reference TRBV28 and TRBJ2-3, is DVKVTQSSRYLVKRTGEKVFLECVQDMDHENMFWYRQDPGLGLRLIYFSYDVKMKEKGDIPEGYSVSREKKERFSLILESASTNQTSMYLCAFGAGATTDTQYFGPGTRLTVL.

The CDR3 sequence: CASGKGEQPQHF. The CDR3 DNA is TGTGCCAGCGGAAAGGGGGAACAGCCCCAGCATTTT. The rearrangement links TRBV9 to TRBJ1-5; D may be TRBD1 (6 bases). The CDR3 sequence is 12 residues long. The V gene lost 7 bases and the J gene lost 7 bases, with 12 bases spanning the gap. Per germline, CDR1 SGDLS and CDR2 YYNGEE.

This chain joins TRBV11-2 and TRBJ2-5, with a weak D call TRBD2 (7 bases). The CDR3 has 11 amino acids. In germline, CDR1 is SGHAT, CDR2 FQNNGV. Trimming pared 8 bases from V and 10 bases from J, leaving 14 bases between. CDR3 region: CASRKGGGQYF. As DNA, the CDR3 is TGTGCCAGCCGCAAGGGAGGGGGCCAGTACTTC.

This clone was counted only a few times. The V gene is TRBV29-1, the J gene TRBJ2-3, with D unresolved. Looked up from germline, CDR1 is SQVTM and CDR2 is ANQGSEA. The CDR3 has 16 residues. V gave up 1 base and J gave up 0 bases, with 14 bases separating them. In DNA, the CDR3 is TGCAGCGTTGAAGCCCGGACGGCTACGAGCACAGATACGCAGTATTTT. Its translation is CSVEARTATSTDTQYF.